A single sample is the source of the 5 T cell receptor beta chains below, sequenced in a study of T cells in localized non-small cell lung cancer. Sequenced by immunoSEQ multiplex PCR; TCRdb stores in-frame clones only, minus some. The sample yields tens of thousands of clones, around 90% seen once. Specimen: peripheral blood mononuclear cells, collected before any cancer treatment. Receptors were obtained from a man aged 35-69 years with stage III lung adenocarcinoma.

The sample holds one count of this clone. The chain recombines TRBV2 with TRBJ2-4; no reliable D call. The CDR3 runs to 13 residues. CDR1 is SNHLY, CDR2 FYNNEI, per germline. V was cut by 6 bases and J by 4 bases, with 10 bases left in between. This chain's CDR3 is CASSSRGKNIQYF. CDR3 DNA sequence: TGTGCCAGCAGCAGCCGAGGAAAAAACATTCAGTACTTC.

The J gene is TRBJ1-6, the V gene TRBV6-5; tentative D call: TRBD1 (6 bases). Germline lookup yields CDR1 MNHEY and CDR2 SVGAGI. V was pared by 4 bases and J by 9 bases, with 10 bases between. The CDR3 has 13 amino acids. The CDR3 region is CASSSQGSSPLHF. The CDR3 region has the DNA TGTGCCAGCAGTTCTCAGGGGAGTTCACCCCTCCACTTT.

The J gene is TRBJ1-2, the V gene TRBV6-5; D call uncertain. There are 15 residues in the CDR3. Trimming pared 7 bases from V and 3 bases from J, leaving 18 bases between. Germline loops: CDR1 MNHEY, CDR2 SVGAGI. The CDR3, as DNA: TGTGCCAGCACGTCCGGTTGGGTATCTGACTATGGCTACACCTTC. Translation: CASTSGWVSDYGYTF.

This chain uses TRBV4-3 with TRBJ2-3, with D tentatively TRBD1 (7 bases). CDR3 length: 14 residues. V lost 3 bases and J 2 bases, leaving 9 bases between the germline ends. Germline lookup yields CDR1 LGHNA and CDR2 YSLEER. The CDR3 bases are TGCGCCAGCAGCCAGGAGGGGGCCACAGATACGCAGTATTTT. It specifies CASSQEGATDTQYF.

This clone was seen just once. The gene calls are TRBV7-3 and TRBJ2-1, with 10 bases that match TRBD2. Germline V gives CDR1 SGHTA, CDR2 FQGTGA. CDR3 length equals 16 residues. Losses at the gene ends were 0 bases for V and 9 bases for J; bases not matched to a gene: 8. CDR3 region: CASSLTVSGGAGEQFF. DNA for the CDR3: TGTGCCAGCAGCTTAACTGTCAGCGGGGGGGCCGGTGAGCAGTTCTTC.